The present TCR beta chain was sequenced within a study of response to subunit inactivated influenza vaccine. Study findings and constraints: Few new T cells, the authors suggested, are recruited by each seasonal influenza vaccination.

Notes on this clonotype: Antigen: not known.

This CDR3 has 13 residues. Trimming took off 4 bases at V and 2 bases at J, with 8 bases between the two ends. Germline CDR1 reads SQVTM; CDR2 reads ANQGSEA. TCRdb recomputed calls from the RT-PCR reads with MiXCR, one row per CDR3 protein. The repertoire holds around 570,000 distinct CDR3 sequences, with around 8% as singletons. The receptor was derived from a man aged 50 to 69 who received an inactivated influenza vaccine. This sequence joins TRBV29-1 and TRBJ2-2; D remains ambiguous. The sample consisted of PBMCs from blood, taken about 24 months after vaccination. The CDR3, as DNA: TGCAGCGTTGGGGGAATCAACACCGGGGAGCTGTTTTTT. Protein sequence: CSVGGINTGELFF.